These 12 T cell receptor beta chains were sequenced from one sample in a study of spatial heterogeneity in lung cancer. Points from the study as a whole: The number of expanded tumor alpha and beta chains correlated with mutation number.

Described time point: sample taken at primary tumor resection. From the 5' RACE reads, TCRdb called clonotypes with MiXCR, one entry per CDR3 protein. This table has around 19,000 distinct CDR3 sequences, more than 5.5% appearing once. What these receptors recognize is not known. The material was lung tumor tissue, obtained at surgery. The receptors were gathered from a female donor with early-stage non-small cell lung cancer.

In its sample, this clonotype was seen a few times. V gene TRBV20-1 combines with J gene TRBJ1-2, with 8 nucleotides matching TRBD1. CDR3 size: 12 residues. Germline CDR1 reads DFQATT; CDR2 reads SNEGSKA (reference sequence). Losses at the gene ends were 6 bases for V and 3 bases for J; bases not matched to a gene: 3. In DNA form, the CDR3 reads TGCAGTGCCCTGACAGGGGACTATGGCTACACCTTC. As protein: CSALTGDYGYTF.

This clonotype occurred many times. J is TRBJ1-1 and V is TRBV5-1; the D gene is possibly TRBD1 (6 bases). Germline lookup yields CDR1 SGHRS and CDR2 YFSETQ. Trimming stripped 0 bases from V and 2 bases from J, with 8 bases between. CDR3 length: 14 residues. The CDR3 sequence: CASSLAGGNTEAFF. CDR3 sequence (DNA): TGCGCCAGCAGCTTGGCCGGGGGCAACACTGAAGCTTTCTTT.

This clonotype was recorded many times. The rearrangement uses TRBV5-6 and TRBJ1-4, with D uncertain. The V end lost 4 bases, the J end lost 7 bases, and 14 bases lay between the germline ends. This CDR3 is built from 14 residues. Germline loops: CDR1 SGHDT, CDR2 YYEEEE. The CDR3 here is CASSIRRVAEKLFF. CDR3 sequence (DNA): TGTGCCAGCAGCATTAGGAGGGTCGCTGAAAAACTGTTTTTT. The whole variable domain, filled in from reference TRBV5-6 and TRBJ1-4, reads DAGVTQSPTHLIKTRGQQVTLRCSPKSGHDTVSWYQQALGQGPQFIFQYYEEEERQRGNFPDRFSGHQFPNYSSELNVNALLLGDSALYLCASSIRRVAEKLFFGSGTQLSVL.

The sample holds many counts of this clonotype. This rearrangement joins TRBV7-2 to TRBJ2-5, with TRBD1 matching 10 bases. The junction had 7 bases not matched to a gene; V was cut back by 5 bases and J by 7 bases. Looked up from germline, CDR1 is SGHTA and CDR2 is FQGNSA. CDR3 length: 14 residues. The CDR3 coding sequence is TGTGCCAGCAGCCGACGACAGGGGGCTTGGACCCAGTACTTC. This sequence encodes CASSRRQGAWTQYF.

There are a few counts of this clonotype. V and J are TRBV24-1 and TRBJ2-3; D is uncertain. Per the germline V gene, CDR1 is KGHDR and CDR2 is SFDVKD. This CDR3 region has 15 residues. The V end was cut by 1 base, the J end by 0 bases, with 7 bases between. The CDR3 DNA follows: TGTGCCACCAGTGATTTTCTGGGGAGCACAGATACGCAGTATTTT. It codes for CATSDFLGSTDTQYF.

This clonotype was observed at least ten times. V usage is TRBV5-1 and J usage is TRBJ1-1; D call uncertain. Germline CDR1 is SGHRS and CDR2 is YFSETQ. The ends were cut back, 1 base at V and 1 base at J, with 8 bases in the middle. The CDR3 is 14 amino acids. Here the CDR3 reads CASSLSPPNTEAFF. CDR3 in DNA: TGCGCCAGCAGCTTGTCCCCACCGAACACTGAAGCTTTCTTT.

This clonotype was recorded many times. The chain combines TRBV20-1 with TRBJ2-3, with 7 bases that match TRBD2. Looked up from germline, CDR1 is DFQATT and CDR2 is SNEGSKA (reference sequence). The CDR3 has 16 amino acids. V shed 3 bases, J shed 0 bases, and the junction held 9 bases outside the gene matches. The CDR3 nucleotides read TGCAGTGCTAGTGGGGCTAGCGGCCTTAGCACAGATACGCAGTATTTT. Translating gives CSASGASGLSTDTQYF.

In this sample, this clonotype turned up once. V and J are TRBV29-1 and TRBJ2-7; TRBD2 aligns across 8 bases. Unmatched junction bases numbered 7, after V lost 6 bases and J lost 0 bases. The length of the CDR3 is 14 residues. The germline V gene encodes CDR1 SQVTM and CDR2 ANQGSEA. CDR3 in amino acids: CSVRSGRTSYEQYF. Here the CDR3 DNA reads TGCAGCGTGCGGAGCGGGAGAACCTCCTACGAGCAGTACTTC.

This clonotype was seen ten or more times. The chain combines TRBV2 with TRBJ2-2, with D possibly TRBD2 on 5 matching bases. The CDR3 sequence is 11 residues long. Germline V gives CDR1 SNHLY, CDR2 FYNNEI. Trimming took off 6 bases at V and 6 bases at J, with 5 bases between the two ends. CDR3 coding DNA: TGTGCCAGCAGGAGGGCCGGGGAGCTGTTTTTT. This sequence encodes CASRRAGELFF.

At least ten counts were recorded for this clonotype. The V call is TRBV5-8, the J call TRBJ1-5; 9 bases are shared with TRBD1. The V segment lost 3 bases and the J segment 2 bases; nucleotides outside the gene matches: 6. Germline assignment: CDR1 SGHTS and CDR2 YDEGEE. This CDR3 contains 16 residues. In DNA form, the CDR3 reads TGTGCCAGCAGCTATAACAGGGGGCATCGCAATCAGCCCCAGCATTTT. This encodes CASSYNRGHRNQPQHF.

The chain has TRBV11-1 and TRBJ2-7; D is ambiguous. The CDR3 extends over 16 amino acids. V lost 2 bases, J lost 0 bases, and 14 bases lay in between. Germline assignment: CDR1 SGHAT and CDR2 FQDESV (reference sequence). CDR3 in amino acids: CASSLLVYSSSYEQYF. The CDR3 region has the DNA TGTGCCAGCAGCTTACTGGTCTATTCGAGCTCCTACGAGCAGTACTTC.

This clonotype was picked up a small number of times. CDR3 sequence reads: CASSSRTSGRAYEQFF. The CDR3 DNA reads TGTGCCAGCAGCTCCAGGACTAGCGGGAGGGCCTATGAGCAGTTCTTC. This chain joins TRBV7-2 and TRBJ2-1, with TRBD2 matching 15 bases. Germline V CDR1 and CDR2: SGHTA, FQGNSA. The CDR3 has 16 amino acids. V lost 4 bases and J lost 8; bases outside the gene matches: 6.